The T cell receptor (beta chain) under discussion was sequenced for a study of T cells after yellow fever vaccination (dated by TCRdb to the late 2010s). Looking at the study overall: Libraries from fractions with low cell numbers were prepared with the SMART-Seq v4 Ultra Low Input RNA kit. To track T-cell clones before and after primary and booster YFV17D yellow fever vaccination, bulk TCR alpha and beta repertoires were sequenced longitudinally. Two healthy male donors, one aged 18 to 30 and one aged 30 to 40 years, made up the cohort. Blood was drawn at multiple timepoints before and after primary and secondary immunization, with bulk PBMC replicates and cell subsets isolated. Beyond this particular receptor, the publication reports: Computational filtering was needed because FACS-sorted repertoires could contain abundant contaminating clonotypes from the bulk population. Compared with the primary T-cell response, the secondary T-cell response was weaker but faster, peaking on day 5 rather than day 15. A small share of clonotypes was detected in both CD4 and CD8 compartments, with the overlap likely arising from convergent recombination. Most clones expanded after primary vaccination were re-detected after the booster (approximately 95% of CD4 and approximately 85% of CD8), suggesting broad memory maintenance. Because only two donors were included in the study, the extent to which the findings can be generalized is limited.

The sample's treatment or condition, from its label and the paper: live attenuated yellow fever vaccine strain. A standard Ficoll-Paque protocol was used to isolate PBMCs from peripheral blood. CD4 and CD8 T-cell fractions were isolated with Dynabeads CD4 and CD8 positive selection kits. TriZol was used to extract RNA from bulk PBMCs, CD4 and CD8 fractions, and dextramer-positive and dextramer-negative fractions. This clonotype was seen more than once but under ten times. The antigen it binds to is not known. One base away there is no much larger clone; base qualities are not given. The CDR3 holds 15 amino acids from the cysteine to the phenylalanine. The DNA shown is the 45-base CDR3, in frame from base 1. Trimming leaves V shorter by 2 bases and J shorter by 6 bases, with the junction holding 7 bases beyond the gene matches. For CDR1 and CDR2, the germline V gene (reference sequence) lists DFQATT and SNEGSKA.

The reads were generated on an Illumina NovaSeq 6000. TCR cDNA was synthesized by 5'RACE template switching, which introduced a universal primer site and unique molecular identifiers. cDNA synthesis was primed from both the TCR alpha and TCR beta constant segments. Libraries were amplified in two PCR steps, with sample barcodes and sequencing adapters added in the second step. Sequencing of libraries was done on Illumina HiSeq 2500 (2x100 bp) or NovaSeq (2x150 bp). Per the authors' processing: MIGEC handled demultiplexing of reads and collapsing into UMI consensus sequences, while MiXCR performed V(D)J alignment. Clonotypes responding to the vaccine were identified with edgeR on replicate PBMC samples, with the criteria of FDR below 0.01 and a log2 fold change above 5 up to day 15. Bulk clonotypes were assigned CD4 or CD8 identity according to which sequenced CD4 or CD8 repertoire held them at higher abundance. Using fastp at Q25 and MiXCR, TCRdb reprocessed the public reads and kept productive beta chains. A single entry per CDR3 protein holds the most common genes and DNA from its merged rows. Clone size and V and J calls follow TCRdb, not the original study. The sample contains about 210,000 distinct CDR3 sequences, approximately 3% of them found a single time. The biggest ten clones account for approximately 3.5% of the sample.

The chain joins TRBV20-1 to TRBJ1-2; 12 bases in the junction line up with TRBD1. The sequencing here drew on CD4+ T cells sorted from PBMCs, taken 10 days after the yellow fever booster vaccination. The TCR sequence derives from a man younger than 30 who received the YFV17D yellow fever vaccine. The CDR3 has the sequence CSARIPGQGAHGYTF. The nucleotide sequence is TGCAGTGCTAGAATTCCGGGACAGGGGGCGCATGGCTACACCTTC.